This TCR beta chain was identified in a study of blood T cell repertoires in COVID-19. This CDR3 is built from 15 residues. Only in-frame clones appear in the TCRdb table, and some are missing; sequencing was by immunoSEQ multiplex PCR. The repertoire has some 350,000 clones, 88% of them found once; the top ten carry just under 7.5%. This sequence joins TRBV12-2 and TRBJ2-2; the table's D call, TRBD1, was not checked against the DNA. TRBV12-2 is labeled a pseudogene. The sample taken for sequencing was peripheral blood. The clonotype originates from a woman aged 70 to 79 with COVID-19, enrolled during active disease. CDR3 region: CASRLGTANTGELFF. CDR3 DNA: TGTGCAAGTCGCTTAGGGACAGCAAACACCGGGGAGCTGTTTTTT.